This T cell receptor (beta chain) was retrieved from a study of Ad26.COV2.S vaccination and SARS-CoV-2 variants. Treatment described: 15 to 20 received Ad26.COV2.S at low or high dose, single or two shots; roughly five received placebo; per-sample allocation not given. All samples were drawn on day 63, counting from the first vaccine or placebo injection. Measured with immunoSEQ multiplex PCR; TCRdb has only the in-frame clones, and not every one. The sample lists about 370,000 clones, about 91% occurring once. This CDR3 is 15 amino acids long. Germline V CDR1 and CDR2: SNHLY, FYNNEI. The V gene lost 6 bases and the J gene lost 0 bases, with 12 bases spanning the gap.

This chain joins TRBV2 and TRBJ1-3; D remains unclear. Sequencing was performed on peripheral blood, taken in a trial of Ad26.COV2.S vaccine versus placebo. This TCR was sampled from a person between 18 and 60 years old who received the Ad26.COV2.S COVID-19 vaccine or a placebo. The CDR3 coding sequence is TGTGCCAGCAGGTCACAGATCTTCTCTGGAAACACCATATATTTT. It encodes CASRSQIFSGNTIYF. Drawing the rest from reference TRBV2 and TRBJ1-3, the complete variable domain is EPEVTQTPSHQVTQMGQEVILRCVPISNHLYFYWYRQILGQKVEFLVSFYNNEISEKSEIFDDQFSVERPDGSNFTLKIRSTKLEDSAMYFCASRSQIFSGNTIYFGEGSWLTVV.